Listed here are 29 T cell receptor beta chains from one sample, sequenced in a study of technical replicates of blood from a handful of donors. The protocol was immunoSEQ multiplex PCR, while the TCRdb copy is restricted to in-frame clones and leaves out a portion. The table lists 80,000 to 95,000 clones, about 93% of them singletons, with 0.26% in the top ten. Sequenced: T cells isolated from PBMCs. The origin of the receptors is a human donor in good health.

CDR3 protein: CASSLLPPHSSYQETQYF. The DNA for the CDR3 is TGTGCCAGCAGTTTGCTGCCCCCGCACTCCTCATACCAAGAGACCCAGTACTTC. The J gene is TRBJ2-5, the V gene TRBV27; D not certain. The germline V gene has CDR1 MNHEY and CDR2 SMNVEV (reference sequence). The CDR3 runs to 18 residues. Trimming removed 3 bases at V and 0 bases at J, with 20 bases between.

The chain is built from TRBV28 and TRBJ1-1; no clear D. Trimming removed 7 bases at V and 0 bases at J, with 15 bases between. The CDR3 sequence is 15 residues long. Looked up from germline, CDR1 is MDHEN and CDR2 is SYDVKM. CDR3: CASKPSFTLNTEAFF. For the CDR3, the DNA is TGTGCCAGCAAACCGTCGTTTACTTTGAACACTGAAGCTTTCTTT. Looking up the rest from reference TRBV28 and TRBJ1-1 gives the full variable domain: DVKVTQSSRYLVKRTGEKVFLECVQDMDHENMFWYRQDPGLGLRLIYFSYDVKMKEKGDIPEGYSVSREKKERFSLILESASTNQTSMYLCASKPSFTLNTEAFFGQGTRLTVV.

Details on this clone: In this CDR3 the conserved last residue, phenylalanine or tryptophan, is missing, so a read error is likely. The DNA is left out, because the CDR3 cannot be placed on it with certainty; the CDR3 is given as TCRdb lists it. This sequence joins TRBV4-1 and TRBJ1-2; TRBD1, the D gene given by the table, was not confirmed from the DNA. Germline CDR1 is MGHRA and CDR2 is YSYEKL. The CDR3 spans 13 residues, counting both ends. CDR3 amino acids: CASSHGGQDIPRY.

J is TRBJ2-7 and V is TRBV6-6, with a weak D call TRBD1 (6 bases). The V gene lost 2 bases and the J gene lost 2 bases, with 13 bases spanning the gap. Per the germline V gene, CDR1 is MNHNY and CDR2 is SVGAGI (reference sequence). CDR3 length equals 15 residues. CDR3 coding DNA: TGTGCCAGCAGTTACGGGACACGGTCTGCCTACGAGCAGTACTTC. Amino acids: CASSYGTRSAYEQYF.

This sequence joins TRBV28 and TRBJ2-7, with D possibly TRBD2 on 5 matching bases. This CDR3 is built from 13 residues. Germline V lookup: CDR1 MDHEN, CDR2 SYDVKM. The ends were cut back, 5 bases at V and 2 bases at J, with 10 bases in the middle. This CDR3 reads CASSPPGTYEQYF. The DNA for the CDR3 is TGTGCCAGCAGTCCCCCCGGGACCTACGAGCAGTACTTC.

This chain links TRBV7-6 with TRBJ1-4, with D unresolved. The CDR3 covers 12 residues. With 5 bases removed from V and 8 bases from J, the gap between germline ends came to 9 bases. CDR1 is SGHVS, CDR2 FNYEAQ, per germline. DNA for the CDR3: TGTGCCAGCAGCGCCGCTAGCGAAAAACTGTTTTTT. Its translation is CASSAASEKLFF.

The genes are TRBV11-3 and TRBJ2-7, with D maybe TRBD1 (6 bases). The CDR3 is 12 amino acids. The V gene's germline CDR1 is SGHNT and CDR2 YENEEA. The V and J ends lost 4 bases and 13 bases respectively, with 17 bases between them. DNA of the CDR3: TGTGCCAGCAGCTCACCAGCCGGGACATATTACTTC. It translates to CASSSPAGTYYF.

The rearrangement joins TRBV10-2 to TRBJ2-1; the D is unclear. The CDR3 sequence is 15 residues long. Germline V gene data show CDR1 as WSHSY and CDR2 as SAAADI. The V gene lost 6 bases and the J gene lost 6 bases, with 18 bases spanning the gap. The DNA of the CDR3 is TGCGCCAGCAGGGAGATATATACGGGTACCAATGAGCAGTTCTTC. Its protein is CASREIYTGTNEQFF.

The chain has TRBV7-3 and TRBJ2-3; TRBD2 aligns across 8 bases. Trimming at V came to 4 bases and at J to 3 bases, leaving 6 bases not matched to a gene. CDR1 is SGHTA, CDR2 FQGTGA, per germline. The CDR3 has 15 amino acids. The chain's CDR3 is CASSSSGTRTDTQYF. The CDR3 coding sequence is TGTGCCAGCAGCTCCTCCGGGACTAGGACAGATACGCAGTATTTT.

The V and J genes are TRBV14 and TRBJ1-1; 11 positions agree with TRBD1. The CDR3 runs to 17 residues. The germline V gene has CDR1 SGHDN and CDR2 FVKESK. Losses at the gene ends were 5 bases for V and 4 bases for J; bases not matched to a gene: 12. The CDR3 nucleotides are TGTGCCAGCAGCGAAGGGGGGACAGGGGGTGGAGGCACTGAAGCTTTCTTT. It specifies CASSEGGTGGGGTEAFF.

The chain employs TRBV5-1 and TRBJ1-1, with TRBD1 matching 9 bases. The CDR3 runs to 15 residues. Losses at the gene ends were 3 bases for V and 6 bases for J; bases not matched to a gene: 9. Germline-derived CDR1 and CDR2 are SGHRS and YFSETQ. The CDR3 DNA sequence: TGCGCCAGCAGCTCCTCGGGACAGGGTAAACCTGAAGCTTTCTTT. Protein product: CASSSSGQGKPEAFF.

The chain employs TRBV30 and TRBJ1-4; 9 bases are shared with TRBD1. This CDR3 contains 15 residues. V lost 8 bases to trimming and J lost 3 bases; unmatched junction nucleotides: 10. The V gene's germline CDR1 is GTSNPN and CDR2 SVGIG (reference sequence). CDR3 sequence: CAAQTGTGSNEKLFF. Written as DNA, the CDR3 is TGTGCCGCCCAGACAGGGACAGGGTCTAATGAAAAACTGTTTTTT.

The chain is built from TRBV19 and TRBJ1-6, with 8 positions matching TRBD1. The CDR3 length is 16 residues. Germline CDR1 reads LNHDA; CDR2 reads SQIVND (reference sequence). V lost 6 bases to trimming and J lost 6 bases; unmatched junction nucleotides: 10. The CDR3: CASRGQGLQGNSPLHF. The CDR3 DNA follows: TGTGCCAGTAGAGGACAGGGACTTCAGGGTAATTCACCCCTCCACTTT.

The chain joins TRBV18 to TRBJ1-4; 7 bases are a match to TRBD1. Germline V gene data show CDR1 as KGHSH and CDR2 as LQKENI. CDR3 length equals 13 residues. With V trimmed by 5 bases and J by 5 bases, 2 bases remained unmatched. The CDR3 sequence is CASSKGQNEKLFF. The CDR3, as DNA: TGTGCCAGCTCAAAGGGACAGAATGAAAAACTGTTTTTT.

The chain has TRBV6-5 and TRBJ1-1; 7 bases agree with TRBD1. The V segment lost 4 bases and the J segment 6 bases; nucleotides outside the gene matches: 11. Germline CDR1 MNHEY, CDR2 SVGAGI. The CDR3 is 15 amino acids. The CDR3 DNA sequence: TGTGCCAGCAGTTCCACAACAGGGGCTCAATCTGAAGCTTTCTTT. It codes for CASSSTTGAQSEAFF.

The chain employs TRBV6-5 and TRBJ2-1; the D is unclear. V was trimmed by 3 bases and J by 6 bases, leaving 12 bases between them. Germline CDR1 reads MNHEY; CDR2 reads SVGAGI. The CDR3 is made up of 14 amino acids. CDR3 DNA: TGTGCCAGCAGTTATTGGTCGAGTTTCAATGAGCAGTTCTTC. This gives the protein CASSYWSSFNEQFF.

The CDR3 here is CASSRRDRDTQYF. CDR3 nucleotides: TGTGCCAGCAGCAGGAGGGATAGAGATACGCAGTATTTT. The J gene is TRBJ2-3, the V gene TRBV27; TRBD2 might be the D (6 bases). Germline assignment: CDR1 MNHEY and CDR2 SMNVEV (reference sequence). Trimming removed 6 bases from V and 5 bases from J, with 12 bases in between. CDR3 length equals 13 residues.

CDR3 sequence (DNA): TGTGCCAGCAGTTTTGGACAGGGGCATGGCTACACCTTC. It translates to CASSFGQGHGYTF. The chain couples TRBV28 to TRBJ1-2, with 9 bases fitting TRBD1. Trimming took 3 bases from V and 6 from J; bases not matched to a gene: 2. This CDR3 comprises 13 residues. Germline values: CDR1 MDHEN, CDR2 SYDVKM.

The chain couples TRBV9 to TRBJ2-5, with 11 bases fitting TRBD2. Germline CDR1 reads SGDLS; CDR2 reads YYNGEE. The CDR3 runs to 16 residues. V shed 0 bases and J 5 bases; nucleotides not matched to a gene: 6. CDR3 residues: CASSVGLAGGLETQYF. CDR3 in DNA: TGTGCCAGCAGCGTAGGCCTAGCGGGGGGTCTGGAGACCCAGTACTTC.

The chain employs TRBV5-6 and TRBJ2-3, with TRBD1 identical over 9 bases. Losses at the gene ends were 1 base for V and 2 bases for J; bases not matched to a gene: 5. Germline lookup yields CDR1 SGHDT and CDR2 YYEEEE. This CDR3 comprises 16 residues. CDR3 sequence (DNA): TGTGCCAGCAGCTTGAGGGGACAGGGTTTCACAGATACGCAGTATTTT. This encodes CASSLRGQGFTDTQYF.

The V call is TRBV18, the J call TRBJ2-3; D is uncertain. This CDR3 comprises 11 residues. Trimming shortened V by 5 bases and J by 4 bases, and 4 bases separated the two germline ends. Looked up from germline, CDR1 is KGHSH and CDR2 is LQKENI. CDR3 sequence reads: CASSISDTQYF. The CDR3, as DNA: TGTGCCAGCTCAATCTCAGATACGCAGTATTTT.

V usage is TRBV6-1 and J usage is TRBJ1-1; D perhaps matches TRBD1 (5 bases). CDR3 length equals 15 residues. The V gene lost 6 bases and the J gene lost 6 bases, with 20 bases spanning the gap. CDR1 is MNHNS and CDR2 is SASEGT in the germline V gene. The CDR3 loop is CASSRDRGGWAEAFF. The DNA for the CDR3 is TGTGCCAGCAGCCGCGATCGGGGGGGTTGGGCTGAAGCTTTCTTT.

The chain employs TRBV5-1 and TRBJ2-4; 9 nucleotides line up with TRBD1. V lost 1 base to trimming and J lost 8 bases; unmatched junction nucleotides: 4. The CDR3 is made up of 14 amino acids. Germline assignment: CDR1 SGHRS and CDR2 YFSETQ. In DNA form, the CDR3 reads TGCGCCAGCAGCTTGACAGGGGGCCGCGACATTCAGTACTTC. Encoded protein: CASSLTGGRDIQYF.

This chain joins TRBV7-8 and TRBJ1-2; 7 bases are shared with TRBD1. This CDR3 has 15 amino acids. Unmatched junction bases numbered 13, after V lost 5 bases and J lost 7 bases. Germline loops: CDR1 SGHVS, CDR2 FQNEAQ. CDR3 nucleotide sequence: TGTGCCAGCAGCCTCTTACAGGGGTCGAGGGGTGGCTACACCTTC. Its protein is CASSLLQGSRGGYTF.

CDR3: CASSPPGVSAEQYF. As DNA, the CDR3 is TGCGCCAGCAGCCCCCCCGGGGTGTCCGCCGAGCAGTACTTC. J is TRBJ2-7 and V is TRBV5-1, with D possibly TRBD2 on 5 matching bases. Trimming left V 4 bases short and J 6 bases short, with 17 bases between. Germline-derived CDR1 and CDR2 are SGHRS and YFSETQ. This CDR3 is 14 amino acids long.

The chain is built from TRBV19 and TRBJ2-1; 9 nucleotides line up with TRBD1. The J segment lost 8 bases and the V segment lost 3 bases, leaving 5 bases of the junction unmatched. This CDR3 region has 14 residues. Per the germline V gene, CDR1 is LNHDA and CDR2 is SQIVND (reference sequence). The CDR3 DNA is TGTGCCAGTAGTATGAGGACAGGGGAAGATGAGCAGTTCTTC. The encoded protein is CASSMRTGEDEQFF. Combining the CDR3 with reference TRBV19 and TRBJ2-1 gives the whole variable domain DGGITQSPKYLFRKEGQNVTLSCEQNLNHDAMYWYRQDPGQGLRLIYYSQIVNDFQKGDIAEGYSVSREKKESFPLTVTSAQKNPTAFYLCASSMRTGEDEQFFGPGTRLTVL.

The chain couples TRBV4-1 to TRBJ2-7; D gene ambiguous. CDR1 is MGHRA and CDR2 is YSYEKL in the germline V gene. V dropped 3 bases and J dropped 2 bases, with 5 bases sitting between them. The CDR3 is made up of 12 amino acids. DNA of the CDR3: TGCGCCAGCAGCCACGACACCTACGAGCAGTACTTC. Translating it yields CASSHDTYEQYF.

The genes are TRBV7-6 and TRBJ2-7; 11 bases align to TRBD2. The CDR3 has 15 amino acids. V lost 0 bases to trimming and J lost 2 bases; unmatched junction nucleotides: 0. Germline assignment: CDR1 SGHVS and CDR2 FNYEAQ. CDR3 sequence reads: CASSLASGRAYEQYF. The CDR3 nucleotides are TGTGCCAGCAGCTTAGCTAGCGGGAGGGCCTACGAGCAGTACTTC.

The J gene is TRBJ1-2, the V gene TRBV19; D is perhaps TRBD1 (5 bases). The length of the CDR3 is 15 residues. The V end lost 5 bases, the J end lost 3 bases, and 16 bases lay between the germline ends. Germline lookup yields CDR1 LNHDA and CDR2 SQIVND (reference sequence). The CDR3 sequence is CASSPGWGADYGYTF. Here the CDR3 DNA reads TGTGCCAGTAGTCCTGGGTGGGGCGCGGACTATGGCTACACCTTC.